This T cell receptor beta chain was sequenced during a study of cytomegalovirus exposure and HLA in healthy donors. Whole-study context: There were fewer than 130 million unique TCR beta sequences, drawn from 150 million to 200 million T cells, in an earlier analysis.

As to this clone: Antigen specificity is unknown.

V was clipped by 0 bases and J by 0 bases, with 13 bases between them. This CDR3 region has 17 residues. Germline-derived CDR1 and CDR2 are SGDLS and YYNGEE. A multiplex PCR was run with 60 Vbeta primers and 13 Jbeta primers. How the authors handled the data: Among the unique TCR beta chains that a later analysis counted, about 81 million in all, 10 million to 11 million were shared. Assay: immunoSEQ multiplex PCR; the TCRdb copy retains only in-frame clones and omits some. That table gives V, J and clone size, and the DNA gave D and trimming. The sample has 110,000 or so clones; more than 60% are singletons. Points from the study as a whole: Within an earlier analysis, most TCR beta V segments proved productive either about 87% or about 30% of the time. Later on, analysis showed that most CMV-associated TCR beta chains appeared to be HLA-restricted.

The chain joins TRBV9 to TRBJ1-3; TRBD1 might be the D (6 bases). This receptor was obtained from a female donor in good health and CMV-seronegative. The specimen was PBMCs. For the CDR3, the DNA is TGTGCCAGCAGCGTAGAGGTAGGGGGATTCTCTGGAAACACCATATATTTT. The encoded protein is CASSVEVGGFSGNTIYF. The full variable domain, its missing parts supplied by reference TRBV9 and TRBJ1-3, is DSGVTQTPKHLITATGQRVTLRCSPRSGDLSVYWYQQSLDQGLQFLIQYYNGEERAKGNILERFSAQQFPDLHSELNLSSLELGDSALYFCASSVEVGGFSGNTIYFGEGSWLTVV.